This T cell receptor (beta chain) was identified during a study of memory CD4+ T cells and cytomegalovirus serostatus. Study conclusions and caveats: The CMV-associated TCR signature appears largely within the CD4+ memory repertoire. Of around 160 reported CMV TCRbeta sequences, under 80 were found in memory CD4+ repertoires.

Under the authors' procedure: After removing out-of-frame reads, over 2 million distinct TCRbeta sequences remained. The data were produced by immunoSEQ multiplex PCR, yet TCRdb's version contains in-frame clones alone and is incomplete. V and J calls and clone size are those listed in that table; D and trimming were worked out from the DNA. This sample has 80,000 or so clones, with 75% to 85% found just once. Remarks on this clone: The antigen is unknown. This specimen includes other DNA sequences encoding the same CDR3.

Single viable CD3+CD4+CD8-CD45RO+ cells were sorted as the memory CD4+ T cells. Serum IgG to CMV pp150, pp28, p38 and p52 defined serostatus. Trimming cost V 0 bases and J 6 bases, with 4 bases left between them. CDR1 and CDR2 (germline): GTSNPN, SVGIG (reference sequence). The CDR3 spans 11 residues. Sequencing was done on a sample of memory CD4+ T cells from blood. The chain joins TRBV30 to TRBJ2-3; no firm D call. The TCR was taken from an adult in good health and CMV-seropositive. CDR3 sequence: CAWSVQDTQYF. In DNA, the CDR3 is TGTGCCTGGAGTGTACAGGATACGCAGTATTTT.